The next 27 T cell receptor beta chains were all read from a single sample in a study of beta chain features in type 1 diabetes. Investigators reverse transcribed all isolated RNA, so they sequenced expressed TCRB transcripts. Profiled with immunoSEQ multiplex PCR; TCRdb holds only in-frame clones, not every one. Of about 140,000 clones in the sample, roughly 10% were seen once. The sample was central memory CD4+ T cells from blood. The receptors come from a woman in her 40s in good health.

The sample holds a few counts of this clone. The V and J genes are TRBV19 and TRBJ2-7; 11 bases agree with TRBD2. The CDR3 sequence is 16 residues long. The V segment lost 7 bases and the J segment 0 bases; nucleotides outside the gene matches: 8. From germline, CDR1 is LNHDA and CDR2 SQIVND (reference sequence). The CDR3 here is CASTRTSGSSSYEQYF. CDR3 bases: TGTGCCAGTACCAGGACTAGCGGGTCGAGCTCCTACGAGCAGTACTTC.

This clone was seen only a few times. The chain links TRBV5-1 to TRBJ2-3; D is uncertain. Between the trimmed V and J ends, which lost 0 bases and 4 bases, there was a span of 9 bases. The V gene's germline CDR1 is SGHRS and CDR2 YFSETQ. The CDR3 is 14 amino acids. Here the CDR3 DNA reads TGCGCCAGCAGCTTGGATATGGGCCCAGATACGCAGTATTTT. Protein product: CASSLDMGPDTQYF.

The rearrangement joins TRBV2 to TRBJ2-3; TRBD2 matches at 9 bases. The CDR3 totals 13 residues. V lost 3 bases to trimming and J lost 11 bases; unmatched junction nucleotides: 6. Looked up from germline, CDR1 is SNHLY and CDR2 is FYNNEI. In DNA, the CDR3 is TGTGCCAGCAGTGATGGGACTAGCATTTGGCAGTATTTT. It is translated as CASSDGTSIWQYF.

This clone was counted at least ten times. The J gene is TRBJ2-7, the V gene TRBV19, with TRBD1 identical over 9 bases. Looked up from germline, CDR1 is LNHDA and CDR2 is SQIVND (reference sequence). The CDR3 spans 14 residues. The V and J ends lost 6 bases and 5 bases, in that order; junction bases with no gene match: 8. The CDR3 region is CASRATGGGDEQYF. CDR3 sequence (DNA): TGTGCCAGTAGGGCGACAGGGGGGGGCGACGAGCAGTACTTC. The complete variable domain, with remaining parts taken from reference TRBV19 and TRBJ2-7, reads DGGITQSPKYLFRKEGQNVTLSCEQNLNHDAMYWYRQDPGQGLRLIYYSQIVNDFQKGDIAEGYSVSREKKESFPLTVTSAQKNPTAFYLCASRATGGGDEQYFGPGTRLTVT.

The table lists this clone with a few counts. A much larger clone lies one base from this, so it may be a read error. Other DNA sequences within the sample encode an identical CDR3. V and J are TRBV2 and TRBJ2-3; 9 nucleotides agree with TRBD1. CDR1 and CDR2 from the germline V gene are SNHLY and FYNNEI. The junction had 0 bases not matched to a gene; V was cut back by 4 bases and J by 1 base. The length of the CDR3 is 14 residues. CDR3 amino acids: CASSGDRGTDTQYF. CDR3 bases: TGTGCCAGCAGTGGGGACAGGGGCACAGATACGCAGTATTTT.

This clone was picked up a small number of times. The chain couples TRBV2 to TRBJ2-2; possible D gene TRBD2, 6 bases. CDR1 and CDR2 (germline): SNHLY, FYNNEI. V shed 0 bases and J shed 0 bases, with 14 bases lying between them. This CDR3 spans 18 amino acids. The CDR3 DNA sequence: TGTGCCAGCAGTGAAGCGCTCCCTGGAGGGCCGAACACCGGGGAGCTGTTTTTT. Its translation is CASSEALPGGPNTGELFF.

The chain carries TRBV25-1 and TRBJ2-7; D possibly corresponds to TRBD2 (5 bases). V lost 2 bases to trimming and J lost 7 bases, with 15 bases between them. Germline V gene lookup returns CDR1 MGHDK and CDR2 SYGVNS. The CDR3 is 14 amino acids. The CDR3 region has the DNA TGTGCCAGCAGTGAAGACCCGGATTGGAGGGAGCAGTACTTC. Amino acid sequence: CASSEDPDWREQYF.

In its sample, this clone was seen a few times. This sequence joins TRBV5-1 and TRBJ2-5; tentatively, D is TRBD2 (6 bases). Trimming removed 3 bases at V and 4 bases at J, with 19 bases between. Germline V gene sequence: CDR1 SGHRS, CDR2 YFSETQ. CDR3 length equals 16 residues. The DNA for the CDR3 is TGCGCCAGCAGCTCCCAATCGGGTTTGGGAGGAGAGACCCAGTACTTC. Translating it yields CASSSQSGLGGETQYF.

This clone was found a few times. The chain carries TRBV6-5 and TRBJ2-7; a weak D match, TRBD1 (5 bases). The germline V gene encodes CDR1 MNHEY and CDR2 SVGAGI. Trimming cost V 2 bases and J 0 bases, with 11 bases left between them. The CDR3 runs 15 residues. CDR3 sequence (DNA): TGTGCCAGCAGTTACGAGAAGGGGTTCTCCTACGAGCAGTACTTC. Its translation is CASSYEKGFSYEQYF.

The genes are TRBV2 and TRBJ2-1; 10 nucleotides agree with TRBD2. Germline V gene sequence: CDR1 SNHLY, CDR2 FYNNEI. This CDR3 contains 15 residues. Unmatched junction bases numbered 5, after V lost 6 bases and J lost 3 bases. CDR3 sequence reads: CASSPRTSGYNEQFF. CDR3 DNA sequence: TGTGCCAGCAGCCCGAGGACTAGCGGCTACAATGAGCAGTTCTTC.

This sequence joins TRBV19 and TRBJ2-2; possible D gene TRBD1, 6 bases. From germline, CDR1 is LNHDA and CDR2 SQIVND (reference sequence). This CDR3 is 14 amino acids long. The V gene lost 5 bases and the J gene lost 7 bases, with 14 bases spanning the gap. The CDR3, as DNA: TGTGCCAGTAGTCTTCAAACAGGGATCGGGGAGCTGTTTTTT. This codes for CASSLQTGIGELFF. The whole variable domain, filled in from reference TRBV19 and TRBJ2-2, reads DGGITQSPKYLFRKEGQNVTLSCEQNLNHDAMYWYRQDPGQGLRLIYYSQIVNDFQKGDIAEGYSVSREKKESFPLTVTSAQKNPTAFYLCASSLQTGIGELFFGEGSRLTVL.

This clone showed up many times. The V gene is TRBV18, the J gene TRBJ2-3; D is unclear. Trimming stripped 3 bases from V and 1 base from J, with 8 bases between. CDR1 is KGHSH, CDR2 LQKENI, per germline. The CDR3 has 14 residues. CDR3 nucleotide sequence: TGTGCCAGCTCACCCTCCGCAGGCACAGATACGCAGTATTTT. As protein: CASSPSAGTDTQYF.

This clone was seen more than once but under ten times. The V and J genes are TRBV7-2 and TRBJ1-5; D perhaps matches TRBD1 (6 bases). V was trimmed by 1 base and J by 3 bases, leaving 16 bases between them. The CDR3 is 17 residues long. Germline V gene lookup returns CDR1 SGHTA and CDR2 FQGNSA. The CDR3 here is CASSLDLRRGNNQPQHF. The CDR3 bases are TGTGCCAGCAGCTTAGATTTGCGTAGGGGGAACAATCAGCCCCAGCATTTT. The whole variable domain, filled in from reference TRBV7-2 and TRBJ1-5, reads GAGVSQSPSNKVTEKGKDVELRCDPISGHTALYWYRQSLGQGLEFLIYFQGNSAPDKSGLPSDRFSAERTGGSVSTLTIQRTQQEDSAVYLCASSLDLRRGNNQPQHFGDGTRLSIL.

The sample holds many counts of this clone. The chain is built from TRBV27 and TRBJ1-2; 8 nucleotides align to TRBD1. Germline V gives CDR1 MNHEY, CDR2 SMNVEV (reference sequence). The CDR3 is made up of 12 amino acids. Trimming removed 6 bases from V and 7 bases from J; junction bases left unmatched: 4. Written as DNA, the CDR3 is TGTGCCAGCAGAGGGACAGGCGGTGGCTACACCTTC. Translating gives CASRGTGGGYTF.

The J gene is TRBJ2-5, the V gene TRBV5-1; possible D gene TRBD1, 6 bases. Deletions cut 4 bases from V and 2 bases from J, with 12 bases between. The CDR3 has 14 residues. In germline, CDR1 is SGHRS, CDR2 YFSETQ. This CDR3 reads CASSDGQLQETQYF. CDR3 nucleotide sequence: TGCGCCAGCAGCGACGGACAGCTACAAGAGACCCAGTACTTC.

This clone came up a few times. This CDR3 reads CASSLGQNTGELFF. CDR3 coding DNA: TGTGCCAGCAGCTTGGGACAAAACACCGGGGAGCTGTTTTTT. The V gene is TRBV5-6, the J gene TRBJ2-2; no clear D. The CDR3 loop spans 14 amino acids. V dropped 0 bases and J dropped 2 bases, with 5 bases sitting between them. The germline gives CDR1 SGHDT, CDR2 YYEEEE.

This sequence joins TRBV18 and TRBJ2-1; 7 nucleotides agree with TRBD1. The germline gives CDR1 KGHSH, CDR2 LQKENI. Trimming at V came to 0 bases and at J to 6 bases, leaving 8 bases not matched to a gene. This CDR3 is 16 amino acids long. This chain's CDR3 is CASSPPQGSNSNEQFF. In DNA, the CDR3 is TGTGCCAGCTCACCACCACAGGGGTCGAACTCCAATGAGCAGTTCTTC.

The chain employs TRBV10-1 and TRBJ2-5; the D gene is possibly TRBD1 (5 bases). CDR3 length: 15 residues. CDR1 and CDR2 from the germline V gene are WNHNN and SYGVQD (reference sequence). The germline V and J ends were trimmed by 7 bases and 4 bases, with 19 bases remaining between them. CDR3 sequence: CASKSAAGLGETQYF. The CDR3 DNA follows: TGCGCCAGCAAAAGTGCGGCAGGGCTGGGAGAGACCCAGTACTTC.

This clone was counted a few times. V usage is TRBV12-2 and J usage is TRBJ2-6; the DNA was not compared with TRBD1, the D call given in the table. TRBV12-2 is termed a pseudogene. This CDR3 comprises 19 residues. This CDR3 reads CASRDPGGPKSSGANVLTF. As DNA, the CDR3 is TGTGCAAGTCGCGACCCAGGGGGCCCCAAAAGCTCTGGGGCCAACGTCCTGACTTTC.

A few counts support this clone. The gene calls are TRBV9 and TRBJ2-1; 7 bases map to TRBD1. The CDR3 extends over 16 amino acids. J lost 2 bases, V lost 0 bases, and 5 bases had no gene match. From germline, CDR1 is SGDLS and CDR2 YYNGEE. The CDR3 region has the DNA TGTGCCAGCAGCGTAGGGTTAGGGGGCGCCTACAATGAGCAGTTCTTC. It codes for CASSVGLGGAYNEQFF.

CDR3 bases: TGTGCCAGCAGCCATAAGGGGCAGGTAGGAAACACTGAAGCTTTCTTT. Its protein is CASSHKGQVGNTEAFF. The rearrangement links TRBV21-1 to TRBJ1-1; the table calls TRBD1, which could not be checked here. TRBV21-1 is described as a pseudogene. CDR3 length: 16 residues.

The chain employs TRBV29-1 and TRBJ2-3, with D possibly matching TRBD1 (5 bases). V was cut by 3 bases and J by 1 base, with 20 bases left in between. CDR3 length equals 17 residues. Germline V CDR1 and CDR2: SQVTM, ANQGSEA. The CDR3: CSVDSGFLWKGTDTQYF. The CDR3 DNA is TGCAGCGTTGACTCAGGGTTCCTTTGGAAAGGCACAGATACGCAGTATTTT.

V is TRBV5-6 and J is TRBJ2-6; D ambiguous. Between the trimmed V and J ends, which lost 0 bases and 3 bases, there was a span of 7 bases. CDR1 is SGHDT, CDR2 YYEEEE, per germline. The CDR3 spans 15 residues. CDR3 amino acids: CASSLESGGANVLTF. The DNA of the CDR3 is TGTGCCAGCAGCTTGGAGTCGGGTGGGGCCAACGTCCTGACTTTC.

The CDR3 coding sequence is TGTGCCAGCAGTGAAGCTCAGGGTGTAGGGAATCAGCCCCAGCATTTT. Translation: CASSEAQGVGNQPQHF. J is TRBJ1-5 and V is TRBV6-1; D may be TRBD1 (5 bases). The CDR3 sequence is 16 residues long. Germline V gene lookup returns CDR1 MNHNS and CDR2 SASEGT. Deletions cut 0 bases from V and 4 bases from J, with 13 bases between.

At least ten counts were recorded for this clone. The genes are TRBV19 and TRBJ2-1; TRBD2 matches at 9 bases. The CDR3 has 16 amino acids. The V gene's germline CDR1 is LNHDA and CDR2 SQIVND (reference sequence). Trimming cost V 7 bases and J 4 bases; bases outside gene matches: 11. CDR3 protein: CASTLRAGGLYNEQFF. CDR3 nucleotide sequence: TGTGCCAGTACCCTACGAGCGGGGGGCCTTTACAATGAGCAGTTCTTC.

This clone was observed many times. This sequence joins TRBV19 and TRBJ1-2; 7 positions agree with TRBD1. After removal of 5 bases from V and 6 bases from J, the junction contained 12 bases not matched to a gene. This CDR3 is built from 15 residues. The germline CDR1 and CDR2 sequences are LNHDA and SQIVND (reference sequence). DNA for the CDR3: TGTGCCAGTAGTCCCCGGGACAGCCTTTGGGATGGCTACACCTTC. Its translation is CASSPRDSLWDGYTF. The whole variable domain, remainder taken from reference TRBV19 and TRBJ1-2, is DGGITQSPKYLFRKEGQNVTLSCEQNLNHDAMYWYRQDPGQGLRLIYYSQIVNDFQKGDIAEGYSVSREKKESFPLTVTSAQKNPTAFYLCASSPRDSLWDGYTFGSGTRLTVV.

The rearrangement joins TRBV19 to TRBJ2-1; D unclear. Looked up from germline, CDR1 is LNHDA and CDR2 is SQIVND (reference sequence). Deletions cut 3 bases from V and 6 bases from J, with 9 bases between. CDR3 size: 13 residues. CDR3 DNA sequence: TGTGCCAGTAGTATTGGCCAGTCCAATGAGCAGTTCTTC. This encodes CASSIGQSNEQFF.